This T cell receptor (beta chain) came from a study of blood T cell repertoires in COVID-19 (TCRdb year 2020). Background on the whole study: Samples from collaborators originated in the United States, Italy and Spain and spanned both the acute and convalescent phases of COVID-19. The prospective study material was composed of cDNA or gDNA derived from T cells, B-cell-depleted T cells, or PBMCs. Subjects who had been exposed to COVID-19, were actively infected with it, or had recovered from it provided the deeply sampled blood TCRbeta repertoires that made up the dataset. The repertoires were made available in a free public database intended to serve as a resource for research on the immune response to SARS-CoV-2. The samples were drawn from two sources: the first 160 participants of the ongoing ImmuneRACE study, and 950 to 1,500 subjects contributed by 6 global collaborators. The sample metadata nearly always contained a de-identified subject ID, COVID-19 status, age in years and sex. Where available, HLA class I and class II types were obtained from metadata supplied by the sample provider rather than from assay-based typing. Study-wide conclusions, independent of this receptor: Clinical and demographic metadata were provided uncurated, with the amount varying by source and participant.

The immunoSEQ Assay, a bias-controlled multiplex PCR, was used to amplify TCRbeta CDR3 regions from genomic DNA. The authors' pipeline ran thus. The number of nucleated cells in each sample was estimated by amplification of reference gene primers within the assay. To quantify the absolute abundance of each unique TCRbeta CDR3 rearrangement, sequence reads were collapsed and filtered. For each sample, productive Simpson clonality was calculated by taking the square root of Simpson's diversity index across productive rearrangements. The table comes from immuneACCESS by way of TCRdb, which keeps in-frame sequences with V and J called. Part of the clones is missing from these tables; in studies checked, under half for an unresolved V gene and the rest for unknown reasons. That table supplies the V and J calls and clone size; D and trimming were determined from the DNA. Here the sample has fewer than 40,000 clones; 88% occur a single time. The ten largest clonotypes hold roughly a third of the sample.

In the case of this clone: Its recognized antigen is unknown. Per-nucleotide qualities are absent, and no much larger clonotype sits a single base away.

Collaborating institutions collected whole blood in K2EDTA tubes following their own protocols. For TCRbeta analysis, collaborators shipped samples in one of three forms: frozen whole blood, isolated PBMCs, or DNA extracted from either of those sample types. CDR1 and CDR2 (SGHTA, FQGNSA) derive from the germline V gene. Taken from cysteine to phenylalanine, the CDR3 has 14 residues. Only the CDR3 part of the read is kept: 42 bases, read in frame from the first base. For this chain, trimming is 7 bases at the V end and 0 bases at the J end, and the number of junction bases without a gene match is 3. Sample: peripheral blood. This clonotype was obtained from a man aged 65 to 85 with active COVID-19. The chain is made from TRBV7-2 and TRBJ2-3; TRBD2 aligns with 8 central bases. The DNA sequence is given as TGTGCCAGCAAAGCGGGGGCCAGCACAGATACGCAGTATTTT. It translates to CASKAGASTDTQYF. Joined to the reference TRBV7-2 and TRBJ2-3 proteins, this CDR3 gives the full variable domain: GAGVSQSPSNKVTEKGKDVELRCDPISGHTALYWYRQSLGQGLEFLIYFQGNSAPDKSGLPSDRFSAERTGGSVSTLTIQRTQQEDSAVYLCASKAGASTDTQYFGPGTRLTVL.